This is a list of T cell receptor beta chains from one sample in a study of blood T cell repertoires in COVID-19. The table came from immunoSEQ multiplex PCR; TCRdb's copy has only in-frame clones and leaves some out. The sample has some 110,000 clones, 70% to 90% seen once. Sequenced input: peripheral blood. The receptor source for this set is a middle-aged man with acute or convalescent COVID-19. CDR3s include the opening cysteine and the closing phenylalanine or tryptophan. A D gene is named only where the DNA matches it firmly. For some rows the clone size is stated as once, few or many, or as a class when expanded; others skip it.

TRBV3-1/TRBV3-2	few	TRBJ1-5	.	CASSQVQASQPQHF	TGTGCCAGCAGCCAAGTCCAGGCGAGTCAGCCCCAGCATTTT
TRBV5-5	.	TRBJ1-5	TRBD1	CASSYTGDQPQHF	TGTGCCAGCAGCTATACAGGGGATCAGCCCCAGCATTTT
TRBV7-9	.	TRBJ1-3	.	CASSHTGGISGNTIYF	TGTGCCAGCAGCCATACGGGGGGGATCTCTGGAAACACCATATATTTT
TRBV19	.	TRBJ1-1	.	CASSIIRNTEAFF	TGTGCCAGTAGTATAATCCGGAACACTGAAGCTTTCTTT
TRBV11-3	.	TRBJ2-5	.	CASSLRGAETQYF	TGTGCCAGCAGCCTACGGGGGGCGGAGACCCAGTACTTC
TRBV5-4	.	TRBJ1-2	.	CASSLPARGGGYGYTF	TGTGCCAGCAGCCTGCCAGCGAGGGGCGGAGGGTATGGCTACACCTTC
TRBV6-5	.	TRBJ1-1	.	CASSRPSSGNTEAFF	TGTGCCAGCAGTCGGCCCTCCAGCGGGAACACTGAAGCTTTCTTT
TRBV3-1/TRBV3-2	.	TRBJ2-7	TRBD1	CASSPDRGDADEQYF	TGTGCCAGCAGCCCGGACAGGGGAGATGCCGACGAGCAGTACTTC
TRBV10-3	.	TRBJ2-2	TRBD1	CAIRDRGTGELFF	TGTGCCATCAGGGACAGGGGCACCGGGGAGCTGTTTTTT
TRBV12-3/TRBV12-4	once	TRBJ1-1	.	CASSFSSNTEAFF	TGTGCCAGCAGTTTTAGCTCAAACACTGAAGCTTTCTTT
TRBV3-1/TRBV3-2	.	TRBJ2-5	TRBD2	CASSQYSGDPPETQYF	TGTGCCAGCAGCCAATACAGCGGGGACCCCCCAGAGACCCAGTACTTC
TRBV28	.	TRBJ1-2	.	CASNLPATGNYGYTF	TGTGCCAGCAACCTACCTGCGACCGGGAACTATGGCTACACCTTC
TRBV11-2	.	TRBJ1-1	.	CANELAAFF	TGTGCCAATGAGCTTGCAGCTTTCTTT
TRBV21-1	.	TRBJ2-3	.	CAPHTRESTDTQYF	TGTGCCCCGCATACTAGGGAATCCACAGATACGCAGTATTTT
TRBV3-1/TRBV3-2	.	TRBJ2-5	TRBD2	CASSQGLAFQETQYF	TGTGCCAGCAGCCAGGGACTAGCGTTTCAGGAGACCCAGTACTTC
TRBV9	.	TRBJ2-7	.	CASSVGLGMEQYF	TGTGCCAGCAGCGTTGGACTCGGTATGGAGCAGTACTTC
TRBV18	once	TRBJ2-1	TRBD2	CASSPQREEQFF	TGTGCCAGCTCACCACAGCGGGAGGAGCAGTTCTTC
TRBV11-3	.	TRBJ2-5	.	CASSSGATETQYF	TGTGCCAGCAGCTCTGGAGCCACAGAGACCCAGTACTTC
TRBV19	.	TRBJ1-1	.	CASSIVGHLNTEAFF	TGTGCCAGTAGTATAGTCGGACACCTGAACACTGAAGCTTTCTTT
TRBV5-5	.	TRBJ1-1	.	CASSWGGLETEAFF	TGTGCCAGCAGCTGGGGGGGCTTGGAGACTGAAGCTTTCTTT
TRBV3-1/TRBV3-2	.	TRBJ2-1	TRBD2	CASSFHSGGIYNEQFF	TGTGCCAGCAGCTTCCATAGCGGGGGAATCTACAATGAGCAGTTCTTC
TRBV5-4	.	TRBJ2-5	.	CATKGIGEYQETQYF	TGTGCCACCAAGGGGATCGGAGAGTACCAAGAGACCCAGTACTTC
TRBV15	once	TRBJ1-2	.	CATSRGGNEGGYTF	TGTGCCACCAGCAGGGGCGGGAACGAGGGCGGCTACACCTTC
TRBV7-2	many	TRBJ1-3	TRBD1	CASSWGQGTGNTIYF	TGTGCCAGCAGCTGGGGACAGGGAACTGGAAACACCATATATTTT
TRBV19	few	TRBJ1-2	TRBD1	CASTEIYKGGRNYGYTF	TGTGCCAGTACCGAAATATATAAAGGGGGCCGGAACTATGGCTACACCTTC
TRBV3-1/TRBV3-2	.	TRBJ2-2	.	CASSQGGSNTGELFF	TGTGCCAGCAGCCAAGGAGGATCGAACACCGGGGAGCTGTTTTTT
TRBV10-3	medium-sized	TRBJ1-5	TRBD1	CAISEPGQGWGIGNQPQHF	TGTGCCATCAGTGAGCCGGGACAGGGCTGGGGAATTGGGAATCAGCCCCAGCATTTT
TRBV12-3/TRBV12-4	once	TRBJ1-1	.	CASSFPGNTEAFF	TGTGCCAGCAGTTTCCCAGGGAACACTGAAGCTTTCTTT
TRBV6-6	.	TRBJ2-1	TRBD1	CASSYSRDRDYNEQFF	TGTGCCAGCAGTTACTCACGGGACAGGGACTACAATGAGCAGTTCTTC